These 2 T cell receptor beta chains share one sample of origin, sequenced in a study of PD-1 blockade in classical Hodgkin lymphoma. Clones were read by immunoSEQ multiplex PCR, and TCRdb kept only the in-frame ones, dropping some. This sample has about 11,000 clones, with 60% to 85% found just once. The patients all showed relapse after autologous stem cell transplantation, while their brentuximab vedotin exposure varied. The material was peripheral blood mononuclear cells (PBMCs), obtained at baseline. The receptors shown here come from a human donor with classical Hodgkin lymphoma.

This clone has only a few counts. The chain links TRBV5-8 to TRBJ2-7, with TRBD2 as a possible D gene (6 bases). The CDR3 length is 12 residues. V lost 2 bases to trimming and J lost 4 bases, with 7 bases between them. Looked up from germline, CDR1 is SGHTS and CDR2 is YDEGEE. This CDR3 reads CASSLGTYEQYF. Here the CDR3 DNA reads TGTGCCAGCAGCTTAGGGACTTACGAGCAGTACTTC.

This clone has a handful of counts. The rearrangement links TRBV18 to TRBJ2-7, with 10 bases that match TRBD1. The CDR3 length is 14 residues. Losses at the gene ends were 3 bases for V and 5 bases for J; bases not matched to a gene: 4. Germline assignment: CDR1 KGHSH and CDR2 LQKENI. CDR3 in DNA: TGTGCCAGCTCACCGGGACAGGGGATCCACGAGCAGTACTTC. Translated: CASSPGQGIHEQYF.